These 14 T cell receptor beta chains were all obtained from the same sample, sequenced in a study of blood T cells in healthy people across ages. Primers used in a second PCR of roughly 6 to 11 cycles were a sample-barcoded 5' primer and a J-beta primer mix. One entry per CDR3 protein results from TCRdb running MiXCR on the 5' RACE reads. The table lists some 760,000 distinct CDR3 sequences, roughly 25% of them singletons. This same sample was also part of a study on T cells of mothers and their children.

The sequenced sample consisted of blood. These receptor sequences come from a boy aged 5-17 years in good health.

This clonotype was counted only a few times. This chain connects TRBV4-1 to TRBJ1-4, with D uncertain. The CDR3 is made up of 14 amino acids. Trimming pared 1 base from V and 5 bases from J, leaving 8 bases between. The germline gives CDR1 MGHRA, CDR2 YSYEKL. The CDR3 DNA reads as TGCGCCAGCAGCCAAGCTACGCTAAATGAAAAACTGTTTTTT. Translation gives CASSQATLNEKLFF.

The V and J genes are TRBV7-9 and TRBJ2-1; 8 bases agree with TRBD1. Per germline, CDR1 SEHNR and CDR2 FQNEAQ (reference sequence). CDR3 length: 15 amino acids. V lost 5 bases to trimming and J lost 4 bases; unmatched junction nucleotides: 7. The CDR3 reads CASSPMRTGYNEQFF. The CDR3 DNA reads TGTGCCAGCAGCCCGATGAGGACAGGGTACAATGAGCAGTTCTTC.

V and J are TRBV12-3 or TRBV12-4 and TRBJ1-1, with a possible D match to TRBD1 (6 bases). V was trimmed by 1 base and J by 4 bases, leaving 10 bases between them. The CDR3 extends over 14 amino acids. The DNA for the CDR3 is TGTGCCAGCAGTTTAGTGGAGGGGGTCACTGAAGCTTTCTTT. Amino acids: CASSLVEGVTEAFF.

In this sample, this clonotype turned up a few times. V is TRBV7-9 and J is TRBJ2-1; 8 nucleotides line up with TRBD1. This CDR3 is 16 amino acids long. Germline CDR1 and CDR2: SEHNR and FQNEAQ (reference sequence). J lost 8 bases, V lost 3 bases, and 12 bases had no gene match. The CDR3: CASSFLPGTGLYEQFF. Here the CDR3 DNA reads TGTGCCAGCAGCTTCCTCCCGGGGACAGGTCTCTATGAGCAGTTCTTC.

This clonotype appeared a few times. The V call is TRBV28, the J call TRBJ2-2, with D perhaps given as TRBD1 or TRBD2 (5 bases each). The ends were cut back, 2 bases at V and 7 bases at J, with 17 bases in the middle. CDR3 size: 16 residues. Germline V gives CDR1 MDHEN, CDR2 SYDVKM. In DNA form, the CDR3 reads TGTGCCAGCAGTTTAATGCAGGGAGCGGTCATCGGGGAGCTGTTTTTT. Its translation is CASSLMQGAVIGELFF.

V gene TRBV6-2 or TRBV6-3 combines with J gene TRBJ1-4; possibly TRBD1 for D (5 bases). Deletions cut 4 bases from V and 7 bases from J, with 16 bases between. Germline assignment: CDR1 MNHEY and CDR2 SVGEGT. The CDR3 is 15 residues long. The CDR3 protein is CASSLDTPGGEKLFF. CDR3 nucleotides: TGTGCCAGCAGTTTGGACACACCAGGCGGTGAAAAACTGTTTTTT.

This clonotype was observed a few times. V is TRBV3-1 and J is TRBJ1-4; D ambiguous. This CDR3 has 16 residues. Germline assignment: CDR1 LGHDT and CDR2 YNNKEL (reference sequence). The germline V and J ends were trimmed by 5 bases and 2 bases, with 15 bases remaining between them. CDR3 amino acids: CASSEGRGSTNEKLFF. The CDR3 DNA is TGTGCCAGCAGCGAAGGACGGGGATCTACTAATGAAAAACTGTTTTTT.

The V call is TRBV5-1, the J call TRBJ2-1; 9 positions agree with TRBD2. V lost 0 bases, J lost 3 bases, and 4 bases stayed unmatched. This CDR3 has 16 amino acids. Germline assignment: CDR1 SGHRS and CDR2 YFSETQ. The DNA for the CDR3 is TGCGCCAGCAGCTTGGAGGAGCGGGAGGTCTACAATGAGCAGTTCTTC. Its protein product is CASSLEEREVYNEQFF.

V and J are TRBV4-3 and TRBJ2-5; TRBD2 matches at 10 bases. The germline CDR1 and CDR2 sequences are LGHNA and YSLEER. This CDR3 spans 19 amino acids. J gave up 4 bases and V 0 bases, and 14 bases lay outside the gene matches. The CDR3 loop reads CASSQDWSSGGSVGETQYF. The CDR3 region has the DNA TGCGCCAGCAGCCAAGATTGGAGTAGCGGGGGGTCCGTGGGAGAGACCCAGTACTTC.

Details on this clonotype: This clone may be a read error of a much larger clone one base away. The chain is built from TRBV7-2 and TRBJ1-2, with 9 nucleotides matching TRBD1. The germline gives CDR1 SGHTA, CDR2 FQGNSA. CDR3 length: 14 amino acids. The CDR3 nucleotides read TGTGCCGGCAGCGCCCGCGACAGGGGGGTCGGCTACACCTTC. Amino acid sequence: CAGSARDRGVGYTF. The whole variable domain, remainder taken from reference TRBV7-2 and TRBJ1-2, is GAGVSQSPSNKVTEKGKDVELRCDPISGHTALYWYRQSLGQGLEFLIYFQGNSAPDKSGLPSDRFSAERTGGSVSTLTIQRTQQEDSAVYLCAGSARDRGVGYTFGSGTRLTVV.

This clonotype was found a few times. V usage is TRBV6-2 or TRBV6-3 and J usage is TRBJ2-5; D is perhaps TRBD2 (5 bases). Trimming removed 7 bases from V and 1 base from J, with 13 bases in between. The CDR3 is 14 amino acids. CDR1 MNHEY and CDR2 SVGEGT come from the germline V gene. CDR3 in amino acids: CASTAGLIQETQYF. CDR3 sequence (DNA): TGTGCCAGCACCGCCGGACTCATCCAAGAGACCCAGTACTTC.

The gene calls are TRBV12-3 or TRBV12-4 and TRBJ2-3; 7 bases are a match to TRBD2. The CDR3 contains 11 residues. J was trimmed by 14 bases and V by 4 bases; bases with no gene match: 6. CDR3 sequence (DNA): TGTGCCAGCAGTTCCGGGACTAAGCCGTATTTT. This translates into CASSSGTKPYF.

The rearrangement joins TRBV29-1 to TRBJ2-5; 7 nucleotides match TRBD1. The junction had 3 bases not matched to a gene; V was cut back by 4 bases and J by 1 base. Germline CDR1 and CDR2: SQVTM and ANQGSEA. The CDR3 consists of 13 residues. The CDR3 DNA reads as TGCAGCGTTGCCCGGGACAGCCAAGAGACCCAGTACTTC. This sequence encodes CSVARDSQETQYF.

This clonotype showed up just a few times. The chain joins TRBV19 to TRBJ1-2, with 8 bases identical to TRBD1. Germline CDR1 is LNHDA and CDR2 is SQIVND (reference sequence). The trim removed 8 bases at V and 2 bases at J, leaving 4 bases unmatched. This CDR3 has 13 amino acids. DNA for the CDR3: TGTGCCAGTGACAGGGGCGCAAACTATGGCTACACCTTC. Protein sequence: CASDRGANYGYTF.